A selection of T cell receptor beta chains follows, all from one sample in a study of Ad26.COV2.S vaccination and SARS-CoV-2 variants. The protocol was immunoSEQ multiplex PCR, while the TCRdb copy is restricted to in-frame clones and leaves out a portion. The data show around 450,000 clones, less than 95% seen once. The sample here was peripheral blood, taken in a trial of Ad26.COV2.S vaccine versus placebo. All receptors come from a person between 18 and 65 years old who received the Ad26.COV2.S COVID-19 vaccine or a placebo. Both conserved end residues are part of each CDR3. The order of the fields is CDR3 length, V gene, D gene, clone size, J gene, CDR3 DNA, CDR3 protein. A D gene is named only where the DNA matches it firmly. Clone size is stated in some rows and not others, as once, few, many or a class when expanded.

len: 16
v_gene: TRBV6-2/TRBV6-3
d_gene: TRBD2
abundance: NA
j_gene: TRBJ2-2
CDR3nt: TGTGCCAGCAGTTACCAACTAGCGGGAGGGACCGGGGAGCTGTTTTTT
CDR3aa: CASSYQLAGGTGELFF

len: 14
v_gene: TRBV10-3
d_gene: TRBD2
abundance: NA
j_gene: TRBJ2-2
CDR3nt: TGTGCCATCGCACTAGCGGGAGAAAGCGGGGAGCTGTTTTTT
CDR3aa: CAIALAGESGELFF

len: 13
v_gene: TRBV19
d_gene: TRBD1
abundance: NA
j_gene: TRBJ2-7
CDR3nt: TGTGCCAGTAGTACAGGGACAGGCTACGAGCAGTACTTC
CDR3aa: CASSTGTGYEQYF

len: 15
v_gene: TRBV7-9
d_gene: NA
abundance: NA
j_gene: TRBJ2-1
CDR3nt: TGTGCCAGCAGGTGGCCCGGGTTGGGATACAATGAGCAGTTCTTC
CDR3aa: CASRWPGLGYNEQFF

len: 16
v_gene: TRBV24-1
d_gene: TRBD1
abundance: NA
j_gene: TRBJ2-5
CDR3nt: TGTGCCACCAGTGACCCCGGACAGGGACTCGAAGAGACCCAGTACTTC
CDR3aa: CATSDPGQGLEETQYF

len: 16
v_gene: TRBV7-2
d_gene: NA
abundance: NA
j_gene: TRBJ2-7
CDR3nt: TGTGCCAGCAGCTTAGCGGGAGGCCCTTACCTCCTCGAGCAGTACTTC
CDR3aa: CASSLAGGPYLLEQYF

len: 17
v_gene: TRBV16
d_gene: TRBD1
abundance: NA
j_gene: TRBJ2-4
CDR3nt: TGTGCCAGCAGCCAAGGAGACAGGGAGTCGACCAAAAACATTCAGTACTTC
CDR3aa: CASSQGDRESTKNIQYF

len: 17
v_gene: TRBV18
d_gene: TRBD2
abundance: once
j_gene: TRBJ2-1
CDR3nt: TGTGCCAGCTCACAAAATCCCCTAGCGGGAGCCTACAATGAGCAGTTCTTC
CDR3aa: CASSQNPLAGAYNEQFF

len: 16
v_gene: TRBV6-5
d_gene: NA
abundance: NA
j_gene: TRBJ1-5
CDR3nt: TGTGCCAGCAGTTACTCGAGGCTTTTGAGCAATCAGCCCCAGCATTTT
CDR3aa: CASSYSRLLSNQPQHF

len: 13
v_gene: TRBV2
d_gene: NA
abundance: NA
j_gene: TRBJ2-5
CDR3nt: TGTGCCAGCAGTGGCAGGGTATTTGAGACCCAGTACTTC
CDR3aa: CASSGRVFETQYF

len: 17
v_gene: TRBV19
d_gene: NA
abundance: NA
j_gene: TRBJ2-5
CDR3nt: TGTGCCAGTAGTCCCTCCCCTGGGGGGGGGACACTGGAGACCCAGTACTTC
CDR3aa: CASSPSPGGGTLETQYF

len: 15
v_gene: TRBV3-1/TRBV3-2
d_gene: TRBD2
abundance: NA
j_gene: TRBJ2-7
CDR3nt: TGTGCCAGCAGCCAAGATAAGCGGGAGGAGTACGAGCAGTACTTC
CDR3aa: CASSQDKREEYEQYF

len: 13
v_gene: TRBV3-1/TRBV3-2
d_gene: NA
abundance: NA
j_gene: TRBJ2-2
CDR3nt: TGTGCCAGCAGCTCACGGCGCACCGGGGAGCTGTTTTTT
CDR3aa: CASSSRRTGELFF

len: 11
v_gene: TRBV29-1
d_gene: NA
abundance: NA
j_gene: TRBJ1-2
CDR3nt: TGCAGCGTTGAGGGCAGGAATGGCTACACCTTC
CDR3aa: CSVEGRNGYTF

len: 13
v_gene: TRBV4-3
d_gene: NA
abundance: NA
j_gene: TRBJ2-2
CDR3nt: TGCGCCAGCAGCCAAGATATGGGGGGGGAGCTGTTTTTT
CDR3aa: CASSQDMGGELFF

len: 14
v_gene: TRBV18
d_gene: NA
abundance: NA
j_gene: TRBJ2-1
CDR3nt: TGTGCCAGCTCACCCGGAGCCAGTTACAATGAGCAGTTCTTC
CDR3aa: CASSPGASYNEQFF

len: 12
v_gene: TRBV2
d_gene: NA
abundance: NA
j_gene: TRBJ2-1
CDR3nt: TGTGCCAGCAGTGGGAAGTACAATGAGCAGTTCTTC
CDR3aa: CASSGKYNEQFF

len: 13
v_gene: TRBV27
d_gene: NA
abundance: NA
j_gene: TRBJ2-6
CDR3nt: TGTGCCAGCAAAAACTCTGGGGCCAACGTCCTGACTTTC
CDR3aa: CASKNSGANVLTF

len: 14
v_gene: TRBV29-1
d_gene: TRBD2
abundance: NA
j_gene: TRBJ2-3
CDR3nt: TGCAGCGTTGGGCTAGCGGGAGTCCCAGATACGCAGTATTTT
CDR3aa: CSVGLAGVPDTQYF

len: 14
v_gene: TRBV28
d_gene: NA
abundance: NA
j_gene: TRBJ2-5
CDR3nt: TGTGCCAGCAGTTTATTCGGCGTCCAAGAGACCCAGTACTTC
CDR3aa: CASSLFGVQETQYF

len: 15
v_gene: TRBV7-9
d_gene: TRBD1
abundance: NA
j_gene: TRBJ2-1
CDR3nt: TGTGCCAGCAGCCCAAAGGGACAGGGGATGAATGAGCAGTTCTTC
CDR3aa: CASSPKGQGMNEQFF

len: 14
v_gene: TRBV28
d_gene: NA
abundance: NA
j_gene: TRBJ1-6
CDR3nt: TGTGCCAGCAGTTTAAGACTCCATAATTCACCCCTCCACTTT
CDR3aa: CASSLRLHNSPLHF

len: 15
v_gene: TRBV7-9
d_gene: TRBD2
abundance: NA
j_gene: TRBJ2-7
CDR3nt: TGTGCCAGCAGCCGGGGAGGGAGCGGCTCCTACGAGCAGTACTTC
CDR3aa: CASSRGGSGSYEQYF

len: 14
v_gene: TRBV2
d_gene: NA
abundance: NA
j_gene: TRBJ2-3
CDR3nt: TGTGCCAGCAGTGCCAGGGTTTCTTCAGATACGCAGTATTTT
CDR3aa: CASSARVSSDTQYF

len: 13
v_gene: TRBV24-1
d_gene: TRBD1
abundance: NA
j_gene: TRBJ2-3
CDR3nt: TGTGCCACCAGGGACAGGGGCGCAGATACGCAGTATTTT
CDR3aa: CATRDRGADTQYF

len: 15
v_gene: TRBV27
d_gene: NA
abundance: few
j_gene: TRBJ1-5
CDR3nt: TGTGCCAGCAGTTCGGCAGGGGTTTTGAAACAGCCCCAGCATTTT
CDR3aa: CASSSAGVLKQPQHF

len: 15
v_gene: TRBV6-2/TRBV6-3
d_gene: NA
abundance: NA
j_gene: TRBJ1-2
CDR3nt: TGTGCCAGCAGCAGAGACCCGGAAGGGGACTATGGCTACACCTTC
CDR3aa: CASSRDPEGDYGYTF

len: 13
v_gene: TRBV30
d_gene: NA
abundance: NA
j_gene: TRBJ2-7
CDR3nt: TGTGCCTGGAGACTGGGGGTAAACTACGAGCAGTACTTC
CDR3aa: CAWRLGVNYEQYF

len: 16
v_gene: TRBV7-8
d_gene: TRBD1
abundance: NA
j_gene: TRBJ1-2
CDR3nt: TGTGCCAGCAGCTTAGCGAGTGTGACAGGGCGCTATGGCTACACCTTC
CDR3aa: CASSLASVTGRYGYTF

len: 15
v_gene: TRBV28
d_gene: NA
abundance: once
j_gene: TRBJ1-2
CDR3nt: TGTGCCAGCAGCCGCCCCGGGAGAGGGGACTATGGCTACACCTTC
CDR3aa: CASSRPGRGDYGYTF

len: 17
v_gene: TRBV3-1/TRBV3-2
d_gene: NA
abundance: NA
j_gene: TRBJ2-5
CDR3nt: TGTGCCAGCACCCGCGGGGTAGGAGAGTCAAACCAAGAGACCCAGTACTTC
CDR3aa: CASTRGVGESNQETQYF

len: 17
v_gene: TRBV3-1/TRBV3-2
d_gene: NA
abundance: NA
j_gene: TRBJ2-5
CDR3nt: TGTGCCAGCAGCCAAGGGTTTACGGGGGGCGAAGAGGAGACCCAGTACTTC
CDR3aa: CASSQGFTGGEEETQYF

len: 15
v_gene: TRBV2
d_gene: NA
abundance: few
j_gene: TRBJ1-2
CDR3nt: TGTGCCAGCAGTGAAGCAGGACGAAGGGTCTCTGGCTACACCTTC
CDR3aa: CASSEAGRRVSGYTF

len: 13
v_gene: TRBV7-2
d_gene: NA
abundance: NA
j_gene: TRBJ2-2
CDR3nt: TGTGCCAGCAGCTTGGCGGGACCCGGGGAGCTGTTTTTT
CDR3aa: CASSLAGPGELFF

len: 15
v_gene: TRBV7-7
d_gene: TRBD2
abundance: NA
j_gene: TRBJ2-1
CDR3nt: TGTGCTAGCAGCGCGGGACTAGCGGAGTACAATGAGCAGTTCTTC
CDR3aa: CASSAGLAEYNEQFF

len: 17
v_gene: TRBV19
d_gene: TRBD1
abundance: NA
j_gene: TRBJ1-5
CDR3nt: TGTGCCAGTAGTATGCCCCAGGGGGCTAATAGCAATCAGCCCCAGCATTTT
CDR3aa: CASSMPQGANSNQPQHF

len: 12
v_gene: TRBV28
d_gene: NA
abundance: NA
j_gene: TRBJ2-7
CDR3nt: TGTGCCTCCATGCGGGCCCCCTACGAGCAGTACTTC
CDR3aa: CASMRAPYEQYF

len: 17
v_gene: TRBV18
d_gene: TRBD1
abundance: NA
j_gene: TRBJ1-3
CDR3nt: TGTGCCAGCTCACCATTAAGGGGGCGCATCTCTGGAAACACCATATATTTT
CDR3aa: CASSPLRGRISGNTIYF

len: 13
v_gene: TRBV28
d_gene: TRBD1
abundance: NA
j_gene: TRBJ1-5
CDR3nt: TGTGCCAGCAGGCAGACAGGGACTCAGCCCCAGCATTTT
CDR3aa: CASRQTGTQPQHF

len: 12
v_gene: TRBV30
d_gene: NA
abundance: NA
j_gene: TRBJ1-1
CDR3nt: TGTGCCTGGGGACAGCTGAACACTGAAGCTTTCTTT
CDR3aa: CAWGQLNTEAFF

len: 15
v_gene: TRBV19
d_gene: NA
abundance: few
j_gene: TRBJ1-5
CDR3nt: TGTGCCAGTAGTTCTCCCGCAGCGAGCAATCAGCCCCAGCATTTT
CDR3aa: CASSSPAASNQPQHF

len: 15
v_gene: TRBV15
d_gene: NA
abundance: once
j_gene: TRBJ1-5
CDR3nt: TGTGCCACCAGCAGAGGCGGGGGGACGACTCAGCCCCAGCATTTT
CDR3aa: CATSRGGGTTQPQHF

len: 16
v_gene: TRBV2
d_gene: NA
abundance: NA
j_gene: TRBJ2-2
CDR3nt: TGTGCCAGCACTAAAGGCGTAGGGACCGAAACCGGGGAGCTGTTTTTT
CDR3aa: CASTKGVGTETGELFF

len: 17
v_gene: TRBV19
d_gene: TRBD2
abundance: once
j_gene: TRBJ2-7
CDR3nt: TGTGCCACAAGACTAGCGGGAGGCCCGAAGAGCTCCTACGAGCAGTACTTC
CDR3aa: CATRLAGGPKSSYEQYF

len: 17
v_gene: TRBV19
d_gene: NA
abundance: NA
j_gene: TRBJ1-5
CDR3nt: TGTGCCAGTAGTTCTTTGGGACAAGACAATAGCAATCAGCCCCAGCATTTT
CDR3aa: CASSSLGQDNSNQPQHF

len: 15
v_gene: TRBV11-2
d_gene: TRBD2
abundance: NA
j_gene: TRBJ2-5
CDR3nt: TGTGCCAGCAGATCTATCTTGACCGGCAGCGGGGCCCAGTACTTC
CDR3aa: CASRSILTGSGAQYF

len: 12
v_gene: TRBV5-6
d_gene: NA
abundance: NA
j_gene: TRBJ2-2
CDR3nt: TGTGCCAGCAGCACAGGGTCCGGGGAGCTGTTTTTT
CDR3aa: CASSTGSGELFF

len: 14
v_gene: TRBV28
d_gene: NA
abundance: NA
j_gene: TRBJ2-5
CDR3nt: TGTGCCAGCAGTTTATTCGCGGGACGAGAGACCCAGTACTTC
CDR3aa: CASSLFAGRETQYF

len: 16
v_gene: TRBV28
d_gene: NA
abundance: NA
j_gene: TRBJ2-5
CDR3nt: TGTGCCAGCAGTTCCCCCGGGGCAGGGGATCGAGAGACCCAGTACTTC
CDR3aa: CASSSPGAGDRETQYF

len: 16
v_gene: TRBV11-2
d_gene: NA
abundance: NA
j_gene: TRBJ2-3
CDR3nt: TGTGCCAGCAGCTTAGACCTGAGGGACAATACATATACGCAGTATTTT
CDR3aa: CASSLDLRDNTYTQYF

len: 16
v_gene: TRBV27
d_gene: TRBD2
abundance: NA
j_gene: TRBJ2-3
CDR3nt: TGTGCCAGCAGTTTCCTAGCGGATACTAGCACAGATACGCAGTATTTT
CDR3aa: CASSFLADTSTDTQYF

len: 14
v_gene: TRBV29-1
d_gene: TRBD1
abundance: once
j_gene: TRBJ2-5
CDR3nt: TGCAGCGTCGGGACAGGGTGGAGCCAAGAGACCCAGTACTTC
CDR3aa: CSVGTGWSQETQYF

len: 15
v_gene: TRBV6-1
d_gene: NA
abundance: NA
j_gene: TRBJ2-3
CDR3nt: TGTGCCAGCAGTGACCCCGGGGGCCTCCTGGATACGCAGTATTTT
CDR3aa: CASSDPGGLLDTQYF

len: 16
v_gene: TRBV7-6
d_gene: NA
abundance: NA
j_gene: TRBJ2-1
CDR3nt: TGTGCCAGCAGCTTACAGCCAGGGGTCGCATACAATGAGCAGTTCTTC
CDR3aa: CASSLQPGVAYNEQFF

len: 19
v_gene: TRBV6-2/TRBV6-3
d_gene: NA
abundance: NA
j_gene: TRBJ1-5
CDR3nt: TGTGCCAGCAGTTTTCGGGCCTCGGTAACTCAGGATAGCAATCAGCCCCAGCATTTT
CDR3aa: CASSFRASVTQDSNQPQHF